These T cell receptor beta chains were read from a single sample in a study of Ad26.COV2.S vaccination and SARS-CoV-2 variants. Measured with immunoSEQ multiplex PCR; TCRdb has only the in-frame clones, and not every one. Found here are about 440,000 clones, about nine tenths of them singletons; the top ten hold about 4.1%. The starting material was peripheral blood, obtained in a trial of Ad26.COV2.S vaccine versus placebo. The source is a person aged 18-65 years who received the Ad26.COV2.S COVID-19 vaccine or a placebo. Each CDR3 is given with its conserved first and last residue. Fields, in order: V gene, J gene, clone size, D gene, CDR3 DNA, CDR3 protein. D genes are given only for firm matches. Not all rows give a size; the values are once, few, many and, for expanded clones, a class.

TRBV6-2/TRBV6-3,TRBJ2-7,once,TRBD2,TGTGCCAGCAGTCTGCCGGGACTAGCGTCCTACGAGCAGTACTTC,CASSLPGLASYEQYF
TRBV7-9,TRBJ1-2,-,-,TGTGCCAGCAGCTCAGGACAGCTGAACTATGGCTACACCTTC,CASSSGQLNYGYTF
TRBV3-1/TRBV3-2,TRBJ2-7,-,-,TGTGCCAGCAGCTCTACAGGGACTAAGCAGTACTTC,CASSSTGTKQYF
TRBV27,TRBJ2-1,-,-,TGTGCCAGCAGTCCCTGGGACCGGAGCTCCTACAATGAGCAGTTCTTC,CASSPWDRSSYNEQFF
TRBV24-1,TRBJ2-5,-,-,TGTGCCACCAGTGATTCGAGGGGAGCGGAGACCCAGTACTTC,CATSDSRGAETQYF
TRBV11-1,TRBJ1-2,-,TRBD1,TGTGCCAGCAGCTTATCAGGGGGCCCTGGCTACACCTTC,CASSLSGGPGYTF
TRBV28,TRBJ2-4,-,TRBD1,TGTGCCAGCAGTCCACTCCCTCACAGGGGCCTAGCCAAAAACATTCAGTACTTC,CASSPLPHRGLAKNIQYF
TRBV7-2,TRBJ2-1,-,TRBD2,TGTGCCAGCAGCGCCGTAGCGGGGGGCTACAATGAGCAGTTCTTC,CASSAVAGGYNEQFF
TRBV6-1,TRBJ1-1,-,-,TGTGCCAGCAGTGAGTACCCGGGTACTGAAGCTTTCTTT,CASSEYPGTEAFF
TRBV2,TRBJ2-7,-,-,TGTGCCAGCAGGAGGACTCCTATGACCTACGAGCAGTACTTC,CASRRTPMTYEQYF
TRBV27,TRBJ2-7,once,TRBD1,TGTGCCAGCAGTTTTACCGGGACAGGGTACCCCTACGAGCAGTACTTC,CASSFTGTGYPYEQYF
TRBV5-4,TRBJ2-7,-,TRBD2,TGTGCCAGCAGCTTGGAACTAGCGGGAGGTACCGAGCAGTACTTC,CASSLELAGGTEQYF
TRBV15,TRBJ2-2,-,-,TGTGCCACCAGCAGTGTAACAGGGGTCGGGAGCGGGGAGCTGTTTTTT,CATSSVTGVGSGELFF
TRBV6-5,TRBJ2-7,-,-,TGTGCCAGCAGCCCCTGGAGCGTAACCTCCTACGAGCAGTACTTC,CASSPWSVTSYEQYF
TRBV5-4,TRBJ1-2,-,-,TGTGCCAGCAGCGCTTCCGAGACAGGCATACGGGGCTACACCTTC,CASSASETGIRGYTF
TRBV6-5,TRBJ1-5,-,-,TGTGCCAGCAGGGGAATGGGACCGCATCAGCCCCAGCATTTT,CASRGMGPHQPQHF
TRBV2,TRBJ1-1,-,-,TGTGCCAGCAGTGAAAAAGGAAACACTGAAGCTTTCTTT,CASSEKGNTEAFF
TRBV11-2,TRBJ2-2,-,-,TGTGCCAGCAGCTTATCGATTGGTACCGGGGAGCTGTTTTTT,CASSLSIGTGELFF
TRBV11-2,TRBJ2-7,few,-,TGTGCCAGCAGCTTCGGCCCCCTAGCATCCTACGAGCAGTACTTC,CASSFGPLASYEQYF
TRBV14,TRBJ2-7,-,TRBD2,TGTGCCAGCAGCCCGGGACTAGCCTCCTACGAGCAGTACTTC,CASSPGLASYEQYF
TRBV7-2,TRBJ1-2,-,-,TGTGCCAGCAGCTTAGGGGGCATGGGGACTGATGGCTACACCTTC,CASSLGGMGTDGYTF
TRBV2,TRBJ2-7,-,TRBD2,TGTGCCAGCAAATCGGCTAGCGGTTACGAGCAGTACTTC,CASKSASGYEQYF
TRBV2,TRBJ2-6,-,TRBD1,TGTGCCAGCAGCGAAGGGACAGTCCTCTCTGGGGCCAACGTCCTGACTTTC,CASSEGTVLSGANVLTF
TRBV28,TRBJ2-2,-,-,TGTGCCAGTGGGAGGACAGTCAACACCGGGGAGCTGTTTTTT,CASGRTVNTGELFF
TRBV7-9,TRBJ2-3,-,-,TGTGCCAGCGGACCCCGCACAGATACGCAGTATTTT,CASGPRTDTQYF
TRBV7-2,TRBJ2-3,-,-,TGTGCCAGCAGCTTAGCGTGGACAGATACGCAGTATTTT,CASSLAWTDTQYF
TRBV19,TRBJ2-7,-,TRBD1,TGTGCCAGTAGCGCTCCGGGACAGGGAGGCGAGCAGTACTTC,CASSAPGQGGEQYF
TRBV7-8,TRBJ2-1,-,TRBD2,TGTGCCAGCAGCTTAGGATTAGCGGGAGAGTGGGGCAATGAGCAGTTCTTC,CASSLGLAGEWGNEQFF
TRBV13,TRBJ1-2,-,-,TGTGCCAGCAGCAGGGATGGGCCTTATGGCTACACCTTC,CASSRDGPYGYTF
TRBV10-3,TRBJ1-1,-,-,TGTGCCATCAGTGAGTCCAGGGATTTCCCTGAAGCTTTCTTT,CAISESRDFPEAFF
TRBV5-1,TRBJ2-2,-,TRBD1,TGCGCCAGCAGCTTGTATGGGACAGGGGGCTACACCGGGGAGCTGTTTTTT,CASSLYGTGGYTGELFF
TRBV28,TRBJ2-7,once,TRBD2,TGTGCCAGCAGTTTTAGCGGGAGTACTGGTACTGAGGACGAGCAGTACTTC,CASSFSGSTGTEDEQYF
TRBV9,TRBJ2-7,once,TRBD2,TGTGCCAGCAGCGTCGGGGGGTCTGCGATTCCCTACGAGCAGTACTTC,CASSVGGSAIPYEQYF
TRBV7-9,TRBJ2-1,-,-,TGTGCCAGCAGCATGCCCGGTGGTCGAACTTATTACTACAATGAGCAGTTCTTC,CASSMPGGRTYYYNEQFF